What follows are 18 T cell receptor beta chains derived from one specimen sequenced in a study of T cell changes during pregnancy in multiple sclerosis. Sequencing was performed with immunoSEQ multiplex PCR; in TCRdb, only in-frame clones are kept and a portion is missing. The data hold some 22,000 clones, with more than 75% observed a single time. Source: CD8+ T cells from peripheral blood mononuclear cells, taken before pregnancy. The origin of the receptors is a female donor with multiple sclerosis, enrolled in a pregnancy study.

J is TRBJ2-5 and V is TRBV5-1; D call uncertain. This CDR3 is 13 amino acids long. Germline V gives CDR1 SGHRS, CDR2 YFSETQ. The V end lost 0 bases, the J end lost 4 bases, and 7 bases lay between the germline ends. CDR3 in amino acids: CASSLGLGETQYF. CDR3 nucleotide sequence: TGCGCCAGCAGCTTGGGTCTAGGAGAGACCCAGTACTTC.

CDR3 protein: CASSPSLAGVFGEQFF. The CDR3 DNA follows: TGCGCCAGCAGCCCCTCACTAGCGGGAGTGTTCGGTGAGCAGTTCTTC. The genes are TRBV4-1 and TRBJ2-1; 11 bases match TRBD2. This CDR3 comprises 16 residues. Germline V gene sequence: CDR1 MGHRA, CDR2 YSYEKL. The V and J ends lost 4 bases and 9 bases, in that order; junction bases with no gene match: 11.

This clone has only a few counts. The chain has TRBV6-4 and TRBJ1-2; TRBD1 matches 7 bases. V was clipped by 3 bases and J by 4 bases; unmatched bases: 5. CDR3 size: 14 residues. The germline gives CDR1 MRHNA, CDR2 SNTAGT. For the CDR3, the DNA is TGTGCCAGCAGTGATGGGGACAGCGCCTATGGCTACACCTTC. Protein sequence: CASSDGDSAYGYTF.

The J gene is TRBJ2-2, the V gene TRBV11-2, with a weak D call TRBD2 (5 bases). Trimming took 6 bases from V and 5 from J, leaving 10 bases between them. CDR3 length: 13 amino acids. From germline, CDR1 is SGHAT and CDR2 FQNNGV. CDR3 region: CASRLTGTGELFF. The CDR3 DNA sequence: TGTGCCAGCAGACTAACGGGGACCGGGGAGCTGTTTTTT.

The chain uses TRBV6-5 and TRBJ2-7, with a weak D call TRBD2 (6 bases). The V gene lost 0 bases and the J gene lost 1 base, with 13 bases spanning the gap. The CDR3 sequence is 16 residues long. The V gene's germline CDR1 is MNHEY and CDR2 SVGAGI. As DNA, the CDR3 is TGTGCCAGCAGTTACTCGAGCGGGCACCAATCCTACGAGCAGTACTTC. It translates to CASSYSSGHQSYEQYF.

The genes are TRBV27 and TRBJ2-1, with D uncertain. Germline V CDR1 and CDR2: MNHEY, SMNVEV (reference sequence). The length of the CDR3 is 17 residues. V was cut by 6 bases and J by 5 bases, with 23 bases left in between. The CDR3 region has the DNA TGTGCCAGCAGGGAAAGACTTTACCAAGCGCCTGACAATGAGCAGTTCTTC. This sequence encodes CASRERLYQAPDNEQFF.

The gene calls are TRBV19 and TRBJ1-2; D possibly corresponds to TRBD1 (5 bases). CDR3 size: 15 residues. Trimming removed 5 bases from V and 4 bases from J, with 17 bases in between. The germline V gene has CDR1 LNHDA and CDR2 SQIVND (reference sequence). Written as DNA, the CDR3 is TGTGCCAGTAGTCCTTACTATGACAGAACCTATGGCTACACCTTC. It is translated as CASSPYYDRTYGYTF. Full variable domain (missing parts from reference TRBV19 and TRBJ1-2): DGGITQSPKYLFRKEGQNVTLSCEQNLNHDAMYWYRQDPGQGLRLIYYSQIVNDFQKGDIAEGYSVSREKKESFPLTVTSAQKNPTAFYLCASSPYYDRTYGYTFGSGTRLTVV.

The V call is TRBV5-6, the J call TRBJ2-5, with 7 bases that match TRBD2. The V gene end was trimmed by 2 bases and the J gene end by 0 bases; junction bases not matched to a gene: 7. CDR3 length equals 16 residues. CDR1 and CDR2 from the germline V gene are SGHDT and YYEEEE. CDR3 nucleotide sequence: TGTGCCAGCAGCTTAGGGGACTACAGGTACCAAGAGACCCAGTACTTC. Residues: CASSLGDYRYQETQYF. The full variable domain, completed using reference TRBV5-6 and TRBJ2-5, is DAGVTQSPTHLIKTRGQQVTLRCSPKSGHDTVSWYQQALGQGPQFIFQYYEEEERQRGNFPDRFSGHQFPNYSSELNVNALLLGDSALYLCASSLGDYRYQETQYFGPGTRLLVL.

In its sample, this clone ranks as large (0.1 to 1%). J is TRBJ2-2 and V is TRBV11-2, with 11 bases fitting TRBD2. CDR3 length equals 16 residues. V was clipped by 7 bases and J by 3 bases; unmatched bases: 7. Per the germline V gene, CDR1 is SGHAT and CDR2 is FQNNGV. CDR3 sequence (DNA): TGTGCCAGCACCCTTAGCGGGAGGGAGTACACCGGGGAGCTGTTTTTT. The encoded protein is CASTLSGREYTGELFF.

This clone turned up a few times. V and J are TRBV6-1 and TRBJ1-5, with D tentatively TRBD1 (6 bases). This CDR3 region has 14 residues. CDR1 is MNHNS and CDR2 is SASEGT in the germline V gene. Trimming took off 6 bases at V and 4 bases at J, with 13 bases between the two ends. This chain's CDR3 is CASSLGQPNQPQHF. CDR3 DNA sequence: TGTGCCAGCAGCCTCGGACAGCCAAATCAGCCCCAGCATTTT.

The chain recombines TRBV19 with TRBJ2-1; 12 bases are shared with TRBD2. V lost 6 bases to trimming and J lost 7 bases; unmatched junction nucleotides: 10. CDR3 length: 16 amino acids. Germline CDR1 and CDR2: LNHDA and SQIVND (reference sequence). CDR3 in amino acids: CASRTSGRSPVNEQFF. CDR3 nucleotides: TGTGCCAGTAGAACTAGCGGGAGGTCGCCAGTTAATGAGCAGTTCTTC.

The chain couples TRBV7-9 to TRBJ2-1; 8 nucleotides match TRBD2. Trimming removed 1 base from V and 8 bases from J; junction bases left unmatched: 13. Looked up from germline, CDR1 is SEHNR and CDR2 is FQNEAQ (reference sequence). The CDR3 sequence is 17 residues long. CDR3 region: CASSLVSGAGVLHEQFF. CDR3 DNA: TGTGCCAGCAGCTTAGTTTCAGGAGCGGGAGTTTTGCATGAGCAGTTCTTC.

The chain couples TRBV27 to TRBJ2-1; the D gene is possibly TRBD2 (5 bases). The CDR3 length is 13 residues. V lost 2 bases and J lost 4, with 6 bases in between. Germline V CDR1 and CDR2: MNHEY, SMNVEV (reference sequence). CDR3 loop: CASSLGRYNEQFF. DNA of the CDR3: TGTGCCAGCAGTTTAGGGAGATACAATGAGCAGTTCTTC.

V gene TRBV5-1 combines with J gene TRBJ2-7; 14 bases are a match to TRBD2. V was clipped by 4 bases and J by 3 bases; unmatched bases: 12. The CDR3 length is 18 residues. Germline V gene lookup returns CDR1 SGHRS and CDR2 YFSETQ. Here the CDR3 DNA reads TGCGCCAGCAGCCAGCAACCGGGACTAGCGGGAGCTTACTACGAGCAGTACTTC. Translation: CASSQQPGLAGAYYEQYF. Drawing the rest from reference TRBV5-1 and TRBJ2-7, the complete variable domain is KAGVTQTPRYLIKTRGQQVTLSCSPISGHRSVSWYQQTPGQGLQFLFEYFSETQRNKGNFPGRFSGRQFSNSRSEMNVSTLELGDSALYLCASSQQPGLAGAYYEQYFGPGTRLTVT.

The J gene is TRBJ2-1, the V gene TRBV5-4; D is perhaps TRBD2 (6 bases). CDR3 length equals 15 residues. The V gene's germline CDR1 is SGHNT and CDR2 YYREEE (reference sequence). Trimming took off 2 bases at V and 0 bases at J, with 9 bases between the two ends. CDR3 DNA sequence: TGTGCCAGCAGCTTAGATAGCGGCTCCTACAATGAGCAGTTCTTC. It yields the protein CASSLDSGSYNEQFF.

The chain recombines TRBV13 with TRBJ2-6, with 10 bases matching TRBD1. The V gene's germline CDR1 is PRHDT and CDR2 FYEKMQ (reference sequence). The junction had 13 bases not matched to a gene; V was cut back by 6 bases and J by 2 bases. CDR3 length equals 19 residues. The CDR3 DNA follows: TGTGCCAGCAGTCGTCCCGGGACAGGGGCCGGCACTGGGGCCAACGTCCTGACTTTC. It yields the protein CASSRPGTGAGTGANVLTF.

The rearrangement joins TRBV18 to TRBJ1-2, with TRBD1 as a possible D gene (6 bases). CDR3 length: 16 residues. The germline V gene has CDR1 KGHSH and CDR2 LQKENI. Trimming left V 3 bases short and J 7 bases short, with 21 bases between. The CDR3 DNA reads TGTGCCAGCTCACCTTTTCCGACAGGTTTTTTGGGTGGCTACACCTTC. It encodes CASSPFPTGFLGGYTF.

The CDR3 DNA sequence: TGTGCCATCAGTTCGCGTCAGGGGCTGAACACTGAAGCTTTCTTT. This gives the protein CAISSRQGLNTEAFF. The chain uses TRBV10-3 and TRBJ1-1; a weak D match, TRBD1 (6 bases). Trimming cost V 5 bases and J 0 bases, with 13 bases left between them. Germline assignment: CDR1 ENHRY and CDR2 SYGVKD. The CDR3 is 15 amino acids.